This T cell receptor beta chain is from a study of T cell changes during pregnancy in multiple sclerosis (dated by TCRdb to the late 2010s). Looking at the study overall: The study looked at changes in the T cell repertoire across pregnancy in women with multiple sclerosis.

Library preparation employed the immunoSEQ multiplex PCR assay. TCRdb mirrors the immuneACCESS table, restricted to in-frame sequences. Some clones are absent from its copies; in checked studies, under half trace to an unresolved V gene, and the reason for the others is unknown. The sample data list about 40,000 clones, and just over 90% of these were observed just once. Less than 1.5% of the sample comes from the top ten. A note on this clone: Its binding antigen is unknown. Base qualities are missing; no much larger clone stands one base away.

Taken from the germline V gene (reference sequence), the CDR1 and CDR2 loops are SGHKS and YYEKEE. The CDR3 starts with the cysteine, ends with the phenylalanine, and has 14 residues. The only DNA kept is the CDR3, 42 bases in frame from the first base. Trimming takes 0 bases from V and 5 bases from J, and the germline ends sit 9 bases apart. The rearrangement joined TRBV5-5 to TRBJ1-5, with the D gene not clear enough to name. The clonotype was recovered from a female donor with multiple sclerosis, enrolled in a pregnancy study. The sample here was peripheral blood, taken before pregnancy. The CDR3 reads as follows: CASSLAAADQPQHF. The DNA sequence follows: TGTGCCAGCAGCTTGGCCGCGGCGGATCAGCCCCAGCATTTT.